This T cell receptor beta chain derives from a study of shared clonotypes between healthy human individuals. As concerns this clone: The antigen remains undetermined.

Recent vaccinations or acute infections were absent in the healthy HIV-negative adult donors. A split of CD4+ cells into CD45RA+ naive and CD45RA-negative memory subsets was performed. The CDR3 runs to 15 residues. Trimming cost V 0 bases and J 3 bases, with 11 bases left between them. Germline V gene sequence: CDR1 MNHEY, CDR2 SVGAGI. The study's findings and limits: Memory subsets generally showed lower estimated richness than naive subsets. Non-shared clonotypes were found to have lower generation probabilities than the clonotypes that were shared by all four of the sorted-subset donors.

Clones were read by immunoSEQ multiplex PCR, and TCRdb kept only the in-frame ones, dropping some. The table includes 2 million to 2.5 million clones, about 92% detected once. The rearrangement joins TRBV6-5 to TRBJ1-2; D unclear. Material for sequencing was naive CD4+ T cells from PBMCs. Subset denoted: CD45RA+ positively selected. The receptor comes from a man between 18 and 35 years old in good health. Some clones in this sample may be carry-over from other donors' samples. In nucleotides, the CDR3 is TGTGCCAGCAGTTACTCGTTAGCACGGGACTATGGCTACACCTTC. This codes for CASSYSLARDYGYTF.